This paragraph covers one T cell receptor (beta chain) sequence. This sample is part of a study of blood T cell repertoires in COVID-19. Germline V gene data show CDR1 as LNHNV and CDR2 as YYDKDF (reference sequence). The CDR3 spans 15 residues. V lost 5 bases to trimming and J lost 8 bases; unmatched junction nucleotides: 8. Data came from immunoSEQ multiplex PCR; TCRdb stores just in-frame clones and leaves some out. The sample lists 160,000 or so clones; approximately 80% were seen once. Material: PBMCs or T cells enriched from blood (not recorded which). The chain has TRBV15 and TRBJ1-4; 10 bases map to TRBD1. This clonotype originated in a man aged 50-60 years who had recovered from COVID-19. CDR3 nucleotides: TGTGCCACCAGCGCCCGGGACAGGGGCGAGGAAAAACTGTTTTTT. Amino acid sequence: CATSARDRGEEKLFF.